This T cell receptor (beta chain) was captured by sequencing in a study of CD8 T cells in ankylosing spondylitis. General study results and limits: A TCR beta motif of eight highly homologous variants appeared characteristic of ankylosing spondylitis blood.

CDR3 length: 15 residues. CDR1 is LNHNV and CDR2 is YYDKDF in the germline V gene (reference sequence). Deletions cut 4 bases from V and 7 bases from J, with 20 bases between. Each TCR beta library was made by quantitative 5'-RACE that incorporated molecular barcodes. In TCRdb, the 5' RACE reads were re-called with MiXCR into one record per CDR3 protein. The table has 90,000 to 120,000 distinct CDR3 sequences, under 30% seen once. This clonotype was picked up a small number of times. The antigen is not known. This clonotype originated in a male donor with ankylosing spondylitis. The chain carries TRBV15 and TRBJ2-7; D perhaps matches TRBD1 (6 bases). Sequences were obtained from synovial fluid, either unsorted or a sorted T cell fraction (not recorded which). For the CDR3, the DNA is TGTGCCACCAGCACCGTAACAGGGCTACCTCGGGAGCAGTACTTC. It translates to CATSTVTGLPREQYF. The variable domain in full, completed from reference TRBV15 and TRBJ2-7, reads DAMVIQNPRYQVTQFGKPVTLSCSQTLNHNVMYWYQQKSSQAPKLLFHYYDKDFNNEADTPDNFQSRRPNTSFCFLDIRSPGLGDTAMYLCATSTVTGLPREQYFGPGTRLTVT.